These 18 T cell receptor beta chains were all obtained from the same sample, sequenced in a study of PD-L1 blockade in urothelial cancer. Here immunoSEQ multiplex PCR was the method, and the copy in TCRdb shows in-frame clones only, minus some. The sample lists 100,000 to 150,000 clones, roughly 86% occurring once. Sample time point: peripheral blood 6 weeks after treatment start. Material: PBMCs, obtained around atezolizumab (anti-PD-L1) treatment. These receptors were obtained from a man aged 45-65 years with urothelial cancer.

This chain links TRBV14 with TRBJ2-7; 7 bases align to TRBD2. There are 14 residues in the CDR3. The V segment lost 2 bases and the J segment 6 bases; nucleotides outside the gene matches: 7. The germline V gene encodes CDR1 SGHDN and CDR2 FVKESK. CDR3 in amino acids: CASSQKAGRFEQYF. CDR3 in DNA: TGTGCCAGCAGCCAAAAAGCGGGACGTTTCGAGCAGTACTTC.

The rearrangement joins TRBV27 to TRBJ2-3, with 11 bases identical to TRBD2. The V segment lost 7 bases and the J segment 4 bases; nucleotides outside the gene matches: 13. Germline CDR1 and CDR2: MNHEY and SMNVEV (reference sequence). The CDR3 contains 17 residues. The CDR3 nucleotides are TGTGCCAGCACGAAGAGACTAGCGGGGAATCTCGCAGATACGCAGTATTTT. It translates to CASTKRLAGNLADTQYF.

The V call is TRBV19, the J call TRBJ2-5, with D possibly matching TRBD2 (6 bases). Trimming removed 4 bases from V and 2 bases from J, with 11 bases in between. CDR1 and CDR2 from the germline V gene are LNHDA and SQIVND (reference sequence). The CDR3 extends over 14 amino acids. The CDR3 bases are TGTGCCAGTAGTACGACGGGAGTACAAGAGACCCAGTACTTC. It codes for CASSTTGVQETQYF.

This sequence joins TRBV7-2 and TRBJ1-2, with a tentative D call TRBD1 (5 bases). Trimming took off 1 base at V and 7 bases at J, with 13 bases between the two ends. The CDR3 covers 14 residues. Per germline, CDR1 SGHTA and CDR2 FQGNSA. CDR3 DNA sequence: TGTGCCAGCAGCTTAGGGGGACTCCGGGGTGGCTACACCTTC. Protein sequence: CASSLGGLRGGYTF.

The chain has TRBV19 and TRBJ2-1, with D possibly being TRBD2 (5 bases). The CDR3 runs 15 residues. Deletions cut 6 bases from V and 4 bases from J, with 16 bases between. Germline CDR1 and CDR2: LNHDA and SQIVND (reference sequence). The CDR3 reads CASSLGNQLYNEQFF. The DNA of the CDR3 is TGTGCCAGTAGCCTCGGGAACCAACTTTACAATGAGCAGTTCTTC.

The rearrangement joins TRBV9 to TRBJ2-1; D unclear. With 4 bases removed from V and 0 bases from J, the gap between germline ends came to 8 bases. Germline loops: CDR1 SGDLS, CDR2 YYNGEE. The CDR3 contains 14 residues. In nucleotides, the CDR3 is TGTGCCAGCAGCCGCGGTAGCTCCTACAATGAGCAGTTCTTC. It translates to CASSRGSSYNEQFF.

In its sample, this clone was seen once. V usage is TRBV4-2 and J usage is TRBJ1-5; no firm D call. The CDR3 loop spans 12 amino acids. Germline CDR1 is LGHNA and CDR2 is YNFKEQ. Trimming removed 1 base at V and 8 bases at J, with 6 bases between. The CDR3 here is CASSQGGEPQHF. The CDR3 coding sequence is TGTGCCAGCAGCCAAGGGGGAGAGCCCCAGCATTTT.

The chain carries TRBV27 and TRBJ2-1, with 9 bases aligning to TRBD1. CDR3 length: 17 residues. CDR1 MNHEY and CDR2 SMNVEV come from the germline V gene (reference sequence). Trimming at V came to 6 bases and at J to 4 bases, leaving 13 bases not matched to a gene. The CDR3 protein is CASRSRQGEISYNEQFF. The CDR3, as DNA: TGTGCCAGCAGATCTAGACAGGGGGAGATTAGTTACAATGAGCAGTTCTTC.

The V gene is TRBV5-4, the J gene TRBJ2-5, with 9 bases that match TRBD1. V was clipped by 4 bases and J by 5 bases; unmatched bases: 3. Germline-derived CDR1 and CDR2 are SGHNT and YYREEE (reference sequence). CDR3 length: 13 residues. The CDR3 reads CASSRTGGETQYF. CDR3 coding DNA: TGTGCCAGCAGCCGTACAGGGGGCGAGACCCAGTACTTC. The full variable domain, with the rest looked up from reference TRBV5-4 and TRBJ2-5, is ETGVTQSPTHLIKTRGQQVTLRCSSQSGHNTVSWYQQALGQGPQFIFQYYREEENGRGNFPPRFSGLQFPNYSSELNVNALELDDSALYLCASSRTGGETQYFGPGTRLLVL.

The CDR3 here is CASSPPTRGSLYNEQFF. Here the CDR3 DNA reads TGTGCCAGCAGCCCCCCCACACGGGGTAGTCTATACAATGAGCAGTTCTTC. The chain couples TRBV9 to TRBJ2-1, with D possibly TRBD2 on 5 matching bases. V was clipped by 4 bases and J by 4 bases, with 21 bases between them. Per germline, CDR1 SGDLS and CDR2 YYNGEE. CDR3 length: 17 residues.

This rearrangement joins TRBV10-3 to TRBJ2-3; TRBD1 matches 11 bases. The CDR3 covers 16 residues. V lost 4 bases and J lost 5; bases outside the gene matches: 8. Per the germline V gene, CDR1 is ENHRY and CDR2 is SYGVKD. The CDR3 nucleotides are TGTGCCATCAGTGGAATGTGGGACAGGGGGGGAGATACGCAGTATTTT. It translates to CAISGMWDRGGDTQYF.

This sequence joins TRBV10-3 and TRBJ2-3; 14 bases are a match to TRBD2. The CDR3 has 15 amino acids. The germline gives CDR1 ENHRY, CDR2 SYGVKD. Losses at the gene ends were 7 bases for V and 4 bases for J; bases not matched to a gene: 4. CDR3 in amino acids: CAINPGLAGADTQYF. In nucleotides, the CDR3 is TGTGCCATCAATCCGGGACTAGCGGGAGCAGATACGCAGTATTTT.

The chain joins TRBV28 to TRBJ1-5; TRBD1 might be the D (6 bases). Trimming took 1 base from V and 1 from J, leaving 11 bases between them. This CDR3 region has 16 residues. Per germline, CDR1 MDHEN and CDR2 SYDVKM. The CDR3 bases are TGTGCCAGCAGTTTATTACAGGGTAGGAGCAATCAGCCCCAGCATTTT. Encoded protein: CASSLLQGRSNQPQHF. The full variable domain, rest sourced from reference TRBV28 and TRBJ1-5, is DVKVTQSSRYLVKRTGEKVFLECVQDMDHENMFWYRQDPGLGLRLIYFSYDVKMKEKGDIPEGYSVSREKKERFSLILESASTNQTSMYLCASSLLQGRSNQPQHFGDGTRLSIL.

The rearrangement joins TRBV21-1 to TRBJ1-2. TRBV21-1 has pseudogene status. The CDR3 sequence is 14 residues long. The DNA for the CDR3 is TGTGCCAGCAGCAAAGACGTCCCTATTGGTGGCTACACCTTC. The encoded protein is CASSKDVPIGGYTF.

This sequence joins TRBV28 and TRBJ1-1; D may be TRBD1 (6 bases). Trimming removed 6 bases from V and 0 bases from J, with 11 bases in between. Germline CDR1 MDHEN, CDR2 SYDVKM. The length of the CDR3 is 14 residues. In DNA form, the CDR3 reads TGTGCCAGCAGGCCCGGACAGCTGAACACTGAAGCTTTCTTT. Translated, it gives CASRPGQLNTEAFF.

The chain has TRBV6-1 and TRBJ1-1; TRBD1 aligns across 7 bases. V shed 6 bases, J shed 0 bases, and the junction held 1 base outside the gene matches. Per germline, CDR1 MNHNS and CDR2 SASEGT. The CDR3 spans 13 residues. The CDR3: CASRGTVNTEAFF. The CDR3 DNA follows: TGTGCCAGCAGGGGGACAGTGAACACTGAAGCTTTCTTT.

In this sample, this clone turned up once. V and J are TRBV5-4 and TRBJ2-1; 12 nucleotides align to TRBD2. The CDR3 runs to 15 residues. Germline CDR1 SGHNT, CDR2 YYREEE (reference sequence). J was trimmed by 10 bases and V by 3 bases; bases with no gene match: 8. Written as DNA, the CDR3 is TGTGCCAGCAGCTACAAGACTAGCGGGAGTGAAGAGCAGTTCTTC. The encoded protein is CASSYKTSGSEEQFF.

This rearrangement joins TRBV9 to TRBJ2-2; 7 bases map to TRBD1. J lost 4 bases, V lost 0 bases, and 3 bases had no gene match. Looked up from germline, CDR1 is SGDLS and CDR2 is YYNGEE. This CDR3 is built from 15 residues. The CDR3 reads CASSVVGTATGELFF. The CDR3 DNA follows: TGTGCCAGCAGCGTAGTCGGGACAGCCACCGGGGAGCTGTTTTTT.